These 32 T cell receptor beta chains were all obtained from the same sample, sequenced in a study of CD8 T cells in ankylosing spondylitis (dated by TCRdb to the late 2010s). Which antigens these TCRs recognize remains unknown. The library was generated by 5' RACE. The sample was run on an Illumina HiSeq 2500. TCRdb trimmed public reads at Q25 via fastp, called clones via MiXCR and kept in-frame beta chains. A single entry per CDR3 protein holds the most common genes and DNA from its merged rows. The sample table records 700,000 to 1,000,000 distinct CDR3 sequences; roughly 10% of these occur just once. Roughly 0.51% of the sample lies in the top ten. Study-level results and caveats: Blood from ankylosing spondylitis patients appeared to be characterized by a TCR beta motif composed of eight or nine highly homologous amino acid variants.

The sequencing input was blood, either unsorted or a sorted T cell fraction (not recorded which). All receptors come from a male donor with ankylosing spondylitis.

The chain employs TRBV7-2 and TRBJ2-3, with 8 positions matching TRBD1. This CDR3 has 15 amino acids. Germline lookup yields CDR1 SGHTA and CDR2 FQGNSA. Unmatched junction bases numbered 6, after V lost 2 bases and J lost 5 bases. The CDR3 nucleotides read TGTGCCAGCAGCTTAAGACAGGGGCGCGGAGATACGCAGTATTTT. Translation: CASSLRQGRGDTQYF.

The chain combines TRBV20-1 with TRBJ2-3; no definite D call. The CDR3 runs 16 residues. V dropped 3 bases and J dropped 4 bases, with 20 bases sitting between them. Per the germline V gene, CDR1 is DFQATT and CDR2 is SNEGSKA (reference sequence). The CDR3 region is CSASVGPTRRSDTQYF. Here the CDR3 DNA reads TGCAGTGCTAGTGTCGGGCCCACGCGGCGATCAGATACGCAGTATTTT.

In its sample, this clonotype was seen many times. The chain recombines TRBV5-1 with TRBJ2-2, with D unclear. The V gene lost 0 bases and the J gene lost 3 bases, with 6 bases spanning the gap. The CDR3 is 14 residues long. From germline, CDR1 is SGHRS and CDR2 YFSETQ. In DNA, the CDR3 is TGCGCCAGCAGCTTGGGGGTTCACACCGGGGAGCTGTTTTTT. Translation: CASSLGVHTGELFF.

The chain links TRBV5-1 to TRBJ1-6, with 7 bases that match TRBD1. V gave up 4 bases and J gave up 7 bases; unmatched junction bases: 8. This CDR3 is built from 15 residues. Germline V CDR1 and CDR2: SGHRS, YFSETQ. The CDR3 region is CASSLIDRVNSPLHF. CDR3 nucleotide sequence: TGCGCCAGCAGCCTGATAGACAGGGTAAATTCACCCCTCCACTTT.

This chain uses TRBV5-5 with TRBJ2-6, with a possible D match to TRBD2 (5 bases). The CDR3 sequence is 15 residues long. The germline V and J ends were trimmed by 4 bases and 0 bases, with 8 bases remaining between them. Germline CDR1 SGHKS, CDR2 YYEKEE (reference sequence). CDR3 sequence: CASSRDFSGANVLTF. The CDR3, as DNA: TGTGCCAGCAGCCGGGATTTCTCTGGGGCCAACGTCCTGACTTTC.

This clonotype was observed a few times. The chain employs TRBV11-2 and TRBJ2-3; D gene ambiguous. The V end lost 5 bases, the J end lost 5 bases, and 14 bases lay between the germline ends. Germline V gene sequence: CDR1 SGHAT, CDR2 FQNNGV. CDR3 length equals 14 residues. The chain's CDR3 is CASSPLRALDTQYF. CDR3 sequence (DNA): TGTGCCAGCAGCCCCCTCCGGGCGTTAGATACGCAGTATTTT.

This clonotype has only a few counts. The V call is TRBV7-2, the J call TRBJ2-5; D uncertain. CDR1 is SGHTA and CDR2 is FQGNSA in the germline V gene. The length of the CDR3 is 12 residues. Trimming took 5 bases from V and 5 from J, leaving 9 bases between them. CDR3: CASSPMRETQYF. The CDR3 DNA is TGTGCCAGCAGCCCTATGAGGGAGACCCAGTACTTC.

This clonotype was seen ten or more times. J is TRBJ2-6 and V is TRBV6-2 or TRBV6-3; 9 nucleotides line up with TRBD1. The CDR3 totals 18 residues. CDR1 is MNHEY, CDR2 SVGEGT, per germline. V lost 5 bases, J lost 2 bases, and 10 bases stayed unmatched. CDR3 nucleotide sequence: TGTGCCAGCAGTGACAGTCCCGGGACAGGGACTGGGGCCAACGTCCTGACTTTC. Translating gives CASSDSPGTGTGANVLTF.

This sequence joins TRBV7-8 and TRBJ2-2; 8 bases fit TRBD2. The CDR3 has 16 amino acids. Unmatched junction bases numbered 7, after V lost 4 bases and J lost 3 bases. Germline assignment: CDR1 SGHVS and CDR2 FQNEAQ. The chain's CDR3 is CASSSPGGQYTGELFF. In DNA, the CDR3 is TGTGCCAGCAGCTCCCCGGGGGGGCAATACACCGGGGAGCTGTTTTTT.

This clonotype appeared once. An end of the junction does not agree with germline; a read error may underlie this. The rearrangement joins TRBV4-2 to TRBJ2-1; D uncertain. This CDR3 contains 13 residues. Germline V gives CDR1 LGHNA, CDR2 YNFKEQ. The DNA of the CDR3 is TGTGCCAGCAGCCAAGTCTCCTTCAATGAGCAGTTCTTC. The encoded protein is CASSQVSFNEQFF.

This clonotype was picked up a small number of times. The V call is TRBV6-5, the J call TRBJ2-7; D is perhaps TRBD1 or TRBD2 (5 bases each). Deletions cut 3 bases from V and 6 bases from J, with 18 bases between. The CDR3 is 15 amino acids. In germline, CDR1 is MNHEY, CDR2 SVGAGI. CDR3 in amino acids: CASSYAGALRPEQYF. For the CDR3, the DNA is TGTGCCAGCAGTTATGCCGGGGCCCTGAGACCCGAGCAGTACTTC.

The V gene is TRBV18, the J gene TRBJ2-5, with 12 bases identical to TRBD2. The junction had 2 bases not matched to a gene; V was cut back by 5 bases and J by 1 base. The CDR3 length is 15 residues. Germline-derived CDR1 and CDR2 are KGHSH and LQKENI. CDR3 amino acids: CASSALAGGQETQYF. The DNA of the CDR3 is TGTGCCAGCTCAGCACTAGCGGGAGGCCAAGAGACCCAGTACTTC. Full variable domain (remainder filled in from reference TRBV18 and TRBJ2-5): NAGVMQNPRHLVRRRGQEARLRCSPMKGHSHVYWYRQLPEEGLKFMVYLQKENIIDESGMPKERFSAEFPKEGPSILRIQQVVRGDSAAYFCASSALAGGQETQYFGPGTRLLVL.

There are a few counts of this clonotype. The chain carries TRBV29-1 and TRBJ1-4, with 9 bases identical to TRBD1. Germline lookup yields CDR1 SQVTM and CDR2 ANQGSEA. Trimming at V came to 4 bases and at J to 7 bases, leaving 7 bases not matched to a gene. The CDR3 contains 14 residues. In DNA form, the CDR3 reads TGCAGCGTTGGGACAGGGGAAGTCGGTGAAAAACTGTTTTTT. As protein: CSVGTGEVGEKLFF.

This clonotype was counted only a few times. The chain couples TRBV5-1 to TRBJ1-1, with D possibly matching TRBD1 (5 bases). Germline CDR1 and CDR2: SGHRS and YFSETQ. Trimming cost V 0 bases and J 0 bases, with 9 bases left between them. The CDR3 has 15 amino acids. CDR3 in amino acids: CASSLDRQMNTEAFF. Written as DNA, the CDR3 is TGCGCCAGCAGCTTGGATCGACAGATGAACACTGAAGCTTTCTTT.

CDR3: CASSQRPRLAGNTGELFF. For the CDR3, the DNA is TGTGCCAGCAGCCAAAGACCCCGGCTAGCGGGAAACACCGGGGAGCTGTTTTTT. The V call is TRBV4-2, the J call TRBJ2-2; TRBD2 aligns across 9 bases. V was pared by 2 bases and J by 2 bases, with 9 bases of the junction left unmatched. Germline V gene sequence: CDR1 LGHNA, CDR2 YNFKEQ. The CDR3 totals 18 residues.

The chain uses TRBV5-4 and TRBJ2-7; D gene unclear. The CDR3 consists of 14 residues. The germline CDR1 and CDR2 sequences are SGHNT and YYREEE (reference sequence). Trimming stripped 0 bases from V and 0 bases from J, with 7 bases between. The chain's CDR3 is CASSLGQRSYEQYF. CDR3 coding DNA: TGTGCCAGCAGCTTGGGACAACGCTCCTACGAGCAGTACTTC.

The chain carries TRBV5-1 and TRBJ1-1; 12 nucleotides agree with TRBD1. Germline assignment: CDR1 SGHRS and CDR2 YFSETQ. Trimming removed 4 bases from V and 6 bases from J; junction bases left unmatched: 10. The CDR3 totals 16 residues. The CDR3 nucleotides read TGCGCCAGCAGCCCCGGGACAGGGGGCGCGAGGTCTGAAGCTTTCTTT. It encodes CASSPGTGGARSEAFF.

This clonotype has just a few counts. The CDR3, as DNA: TGTGCCAGCAGCACCATGGGGAACACTGAAGCTTTCTTT. It yields the protein CASSTMGNTEAFF. The chain is built from TRBV3-1 and TRBJ1-1; D ambiguous. The CDR3 totals 13 residues. The V end lost 5 bases, the J end lost 1 base, and 8 bases lay between the germline ends. CDR1 LGHDT and CDR2 YNNKEL come from the germline V gene (reference sequence).

The V and J genes are TRBV12-3 or TRBV12-4 and TRBJ2-5, with a possible D match to TRBD2 (6 bases). V was trimmed by 8 bases and J by 1 base, leaving 11 bases between them. CDR3 length: 13 residues. This CDR3 reads CASESGSQETQYF. The CDR3 nucleotides read TGTGCCAGCGAATCCGGGAGCCAAGAGACCCAGTACTTC.

This clonotype was picked up a small number of times. The CDR3 coding sequence is TGTGCCACCTCTGGGACAGGGGGGCCTTTGAACACCGGGGAGCTGTTTTTT. The encoded protein is CATSGTGGPLNTGELFF. The J gene is TRBJ2-2, the V gene TRBV24-1, with TRBD1 matching 11 bases. V lost 9 bases and J lost 1; bases outside the gene matches: 9. This CDR3 has 17 residues. CDR1 is KGHDR and CDR2 is SFDVKD in the germline V gene.

This clonotype was recorded many times. The chain joins TRBV20-1 to TRBJ1-6, with unresolved D. The CDR3 is made up of 13 amino acids. CDR1 is DFQATT, CDR2 SNEGSKA, per germline (reference sequence). Trimming shortened V by 2 bases and J by 6 bases, and 8 bases separated the two germline ends. CDR3 sequence: CSARQSPNSPLHF. In DNA, the CDR3 is TGCAGTGCTAGACAGAGCCCTAATTCACCCCTCCACTTT.

The CDR3 DNA reads TGCAGCGTTGGGGGAAGCACTGAAGCTTTCTTT. As protein: CSVGGSTEAFF. V usage is TRBV29-1 and J usage is TRBJ1-1; D gene uncertain. Germline CDR1 and CDR2: SQVTM and ANQGSEA. The V end was cut by 4 bases, the J end by 4 bases, with 7 bases between. This CDR3 spans 11 amino acids.

The chain is built from TRBV5-1 and TRBJ2-1; the D call may be TRBD1 or TRBD2 (5 bases each). CDR3 size: 16 residues. Trimming removed 3 bases from V and 0 bases from J, with 13 bases in between. Germline-derived CDR1 and CDR2 are SGHRS and YFSETQ. The CDR3 reads CASSWGTASSYNEQFF. In nucleotides, the CDR3 is TGCGCCAGCAGCTGGGGGACGGCGAGCTCCTACAATGAGCAGTTCTTC.

The genes are TRBV20-1 and TRBJ2-5; TRBD2 matches 8 bases. J gave up 3 bases and V 0 bases, and 9 bases lay outside the gene matches. Germline V gene lookup returns CDR1 DFQATT and CDR2 SNEGSKA (reference sequence). CDR3 length: 16 amino acids. The CDR3 region has the DNA TGCAGTGCTAGAGATGCGCCAGCGGGGGTTAAAGAGACCCAGTACTTC. The encoded protein is CSARDAPAGVKETQYF.

In this sample, this clonotype turned up a few times. The chain uses TRBV7-2 and TRBJ2-3; 9 bases fit TRBD2. Germline V CDR1 and CDR2: SGHTA, FQGNSA. The CDR3 loop spans 16 amino acids. Germline trimming cut 4 bases from V and 1 base from J; bases unmatched to any gene: 6. The CDR3 DNA reads as TGTGCCAGCAGCTCACGCGGGGGGGGAGGCACAGATACGCAGTATTTT. Its translation is CASSSRGGGGTDTQYF. The whole variable domain, filled in from reference TRBV7-2 and TRBJ2-3, reads GAGVSQSPSNKVTEKGKDVELRCDPISGHTALYWYRQSLGQGLEFLIYFQGNSAPDKSGLPSDRFSAERTGGSVSTLTIQRTQQEDSAVYLCASSSRGGGGTDTQYFGPGTRLTVL.

This clonotype was counted between two and nine times. The chain carries TRBV12-3 or TRBV12-4 and TRBJ2-6, with no clear D. CDR3 length: 17 amino acids. Between the trimmed V and J ends, which lost 6 bases and 0 bases, there was a span of 15 bases. The CDR3 DNA sequence: TGTGCCAGCAGGAAAAGCGTTCCCTTCTCTGGGGCCAACGTCCTGACTTTC. Amino acids: CASRKSVPFSGANVLTF.

There are a few counts of this clonotype. V is TRBV18 and J is TRBJ1-1; TRBD1 matches at 9 bases. Germline trimming cut 4 bases from V and 10 bases from J; bases unmatched to any gene: 1. The CDR3 totals 11 residues. Per germline, CDR1 KGHSH and CDR2 LQKENI. For the CDR3, the DNA is TGTGCCAGCTCACTGGACAGGGGAGCTTTCTTT. Its translation: CASSLDRGAFF.

This clonotype was counted many times. The chain recombines TRBV7-2 with TRBJ2-1; D is unclear. Trimming removed 2 bases from V and 2 bases from J, with 10 bases in between. CDR1 is SGHTA and CDR2 is FQGNSA in the germline V gene. This CDR3 contains 15 residues. As DNA, the CDR3 is TGTGCCAGCAGCTTATTAGGTGGGGCCTACAATGAGCAGTTCTTC. Translated: CASSLLGGAYNEQFF.

The chain employs TRBV2 and TRBJ2-5; D not resolved. Germline CDR1 and CDR2: SNHLY and FYNNEI. There are 12 residues in the CDR3. Trimming left V 4 bases short and J 3 bases short, with 6 bases between. CDR3 amino acids: CASSGYKETQYF. Here the CDR3 DNA reads TGTGCCAGCAGTGGATATAAAGAGACCCAGTACTTC.

The chain has TRBV28 and TRBJ1-5; 8 bases fit TRBD1. The CDR3 runs 14 residues. Germline V gives CDR1 MDHEN, CDR2 SYDVKM. The V gene end was trimmed by 8 bases and the J gene end by 6 bases; junction bases not matched to a gene: 9. The CDR3 nucleotides read TGTGCCAGCTTATCAGGGGGCGCAGGTCAGCCCCAGCATTTT. As protein: CASLSGGAGQPQHF.

The V gene is TRBV5-1, the J gene TRBJ1-2; D remains ambiguous. The V end was cut by 0 bases, the J end by 4 bases, with 10 bases between. The V gene's germline CDR1 is SGHRS and CDR2 YFSETQ. CDR3 size: 14 residues. CDR3 nucleotides: TGCGCCAGCAGCTTGGGTACGAGCCCCTATGGCTACACCTTC. Its translation is CASSLGTSPYGYTF.

This clonotype was seen only a few times. The rearrangement joins TRBV5-1 to TRBJ2-3; TRBD2 agrees at 11 bases. V shed 3 bases and J 2 bases; nucleotides not matched to a gene: 5. The CDR3 consists of 16 residues. The germline V gene encodes CDR1 SGHRS and CDR2 YFSETQ. The CDR3 DNA sequence: TGCGCCAGCAGCTCGGGACTAGCGGACAACACAGATACGCAGTATTTT. Encoded protein: CASSSGLADNTDTQYF.